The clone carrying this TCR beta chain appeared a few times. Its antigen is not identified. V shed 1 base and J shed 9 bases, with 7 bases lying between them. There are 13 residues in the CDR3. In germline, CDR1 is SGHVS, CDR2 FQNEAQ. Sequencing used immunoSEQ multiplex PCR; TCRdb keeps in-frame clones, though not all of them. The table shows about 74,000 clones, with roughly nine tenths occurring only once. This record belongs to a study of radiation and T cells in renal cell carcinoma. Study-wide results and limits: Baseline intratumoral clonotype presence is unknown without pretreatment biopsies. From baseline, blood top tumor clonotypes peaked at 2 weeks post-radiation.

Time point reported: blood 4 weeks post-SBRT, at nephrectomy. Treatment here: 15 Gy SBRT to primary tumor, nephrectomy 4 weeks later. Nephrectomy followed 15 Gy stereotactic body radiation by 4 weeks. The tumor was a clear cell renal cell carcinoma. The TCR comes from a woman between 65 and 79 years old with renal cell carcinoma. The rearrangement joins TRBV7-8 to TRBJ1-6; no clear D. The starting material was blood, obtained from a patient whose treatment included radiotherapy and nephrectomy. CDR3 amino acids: CASSLEWFSPLHF. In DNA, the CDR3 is TGTGCCAGCAGCTTAGAGTGGTTTTCACCCCTCCACTTT.